These T cell receptor beta chains were read from a single sample in a study of T cell responses to AZD1222 COVID-19 vaccine. The protocol was immunoSEQ multiplex PCR, while the TCRdb copy is restricted to in-frame clones and leaves out a portion. Of 150,000 to 200,000 clones listed, 85% to 95% are singletons. Sequenced here: peripheral blood, sampled on day 0 of AZD1222 vaccination. These receptors all stem from an adult in good health. CDR3s include the opening cysteine and the closing phenylalanine or tryptophan. D genes are given only for firm matches. Clone size is stated in some rows and not others, as once, few, many or a class when expanded.

clone size: NA
V gene: TRBV7-8
J gene: TRBJ2-1
D gene: TRBD2
CDR3 protein: CASRALAGPSSYNEQFF
CDR3 DNA: TGTGCCAGCAGGGCACTAGCGGGGCCAAGCTCCTACAATGAGCAGTTCTTC

clone size: NA
V gene: TRBV12-3/TRBV12-4
J gene: TRBJ2-3
D gene: NA
CDR3 protein: CASSQEDTQYF
CDR3 DNA: TGTGCCAGCAGTCAAGAAGATACGCAGTATTTT

clone size: NA
V gene: TRBV5-1
J gene: TRBJ1-2
D gene: NA
CDR3 protein: CASSPAGGVSGYTF
CDR3 DNA: TGCGCCAGCAGCCCCGCGGGGGGCGTCTCTGGCTACACCTTC

clone size: NA
V gene: TRBV11-2
J gene: TRBJ2-5
D gene: NA
CDR3 protein: CASSSLVSGETQYF
CDR3 DNA: TGTGCCAGCAGCTCTCTAGTGTCGGGAGAGACCCAGTACTTC

clone size: once
V gene: TRBV12-3/TRBV12-4
J gene: TRBJ1-1
D gene: NA
CDR3 protein: CASSLEGNTEAFF
CDR3 DNA: TGTGCCAGCAGCCTCGAAGGGAACACTGAAGCTTTCTTT

clone size: NA
V gene: TRBV9
J gene: TRBJ2-1
D gene: TRBD2
CDR3 protein: CASSVGREVPEQFF
CDR3 DNA: TGTGCCAGCAGCGTAGGGCGGGAGGTACCTGAGCAGTTCTTC

clone size: NA
V gene: TRBV9
J gene: TRBJ2-3
D gene: TRBD2
CDR3 protein: CASSTSGTSTDTQYF
CDR3 DNA: TGTGCCAGCAGCACTAGCGGGACTAGCACAGATACGCAGTATTTT

clone size: NA
V gene: TRBV6-1
J gene: TRBJ1-2
D gene: NA
CDR3 protein: CASSEALGTGNYGYTF
CDR3 DNA: TGTGCCAGCAGTGAAGCTTTAGGGACGGGGAACTATGGCTACACCTTC

clone size: NA
V gene: TRBV29-1
J gene: TRBJ2-3
D gene: TRBD1
CDR3 protein: CSYRGLTDTQYF
CDR3 DNA: TGCTCCTACAGGGGGCTCACAGATACGCAGTATTTT

clone size: once
V gene: TRBV19
J gene: TRBJ2-2
D gene: NA
CDR3 protein: CASSIGPSATGELFF
CDR3 DNA: TGTGCCAGTAGTATCGGGCCTAGCGCGACCGGGGAGCTGTTTTTT

clone size: NA
V gene: TRBV5-4
J gene: TRBJ1-4
D gene: NA
CDR3 protein: CASSSLQANEKLFF
CDR3 DNA: TGTGCCAGCAGCTCCTTACAGGCGAATGAAAAACTGTTTTTT

clone size: NA
V gene: TRBV14
J gene: TRBJ1-1
D gene: TRBD1
CDR3 protein: CASSQGLRPAETGAAFF
CDR3 DNA: TGTGCCAGCAGCCAAGGTCTTCGGCCGGCCGAGACAGGGGCGGCTTTCTTT

clone size: NA
V gene: TRBV28
J gene: TRBJ1-1
D gene: NA
CDR3 protein: CASSSLRHVSVPTEAFF
CDR3 DNA: TGTGCCAGCAGTTCTCTCCGGCATGTCTCAGTTCCGACTGAAGCTTTCTTT

clone size: NA
V gene: TRBV10-3
J gene: TRBJ1-1
D gene: NA
CDR3 protein: CAISESGGAEAFF
CDR3 DNA: TGTGCCATCAGTGAGTCAGGGGGTGCCGAAGCTTTCTTT

clone size: NA
V gene: TRBV9
J gene: TRBJ1-2
D gene: NA
CDR3 protein: CASSVPDGGPNYGYTF
CDR3 DNA: TGTGCCAGCAGCGTCCCTGACGGGGGCCCTAACTATGGCTACACCTTC

clone size: once
V gene: TRBV7-9
J gene: TRBJ2-1
D gene: TRBD2
CDR3 protein: CASSLGREGLTEQFF
CDR3 DNA: TGTGCCAGCAGCTTAGGGCGGGAGGGCCTCACTGAGCAGTTCTTC

clone size: NA
V gene: TRBV6-2/TRBV6-3
J gene: TRBJ1-2
D gene: TRBD1
CDR3 protein: CASSEDRGYGYTF
CDR3 DNA: TGTGCCAGCAGTGAGGACAGGGGCTATGGCTACACCTTC

clone size: NA
V gene: TRBV30
J gene: TRBJ1-5
D gene: NA
CDR3 protein: CAWSGRRNQPQHF
CDR3 DNA: TGTGCCTGGAGCGGACGACGGAATCAGCCCCAGCATTTT

clone size: NA
V gene: TRBV10-2
J gene: TRBJ1-3
D gene: NA
CDR3 protein: CASTGVSGNTIYF
CDR3 DNA: TGCGCCAGCACGGGGGTATCTGGAAACACCATATATTTT

clone size: NA
V gene: TRBV3-1/TRBV3-2
J gene: TRBJ1-6
D gene: NA
CDR3 protein: CASSQAGGVKYSPLHF
CDR3 DNA: TGTGCCAGCAGCCAAGCGGGAGGGGTTAAGTATTCACCCCTCCACTTT

clone size: NA
V gene: TRBV6-6
J gene: TRBJ1-6
D gene: NA
CDR3 protein: CASSPEGERDSPLHF
CDR3 DNA: TGTGCCAGCAGTCCCGAGGGGGAGAGGGATTCACCCCTCCACTTT

clone size: NA
V gene: TRBV10-1
J gene: TRBJ2-1
D gene: NA
CDR3 protein: CAGYLQEGRYNEQFF
CDR3 DNA: TGCGCCGGCTACCTCCAGGAGGGCCGGTACAATGAGCAGTTCTTC

clone size: NA
V gene: TRBV27
J gene: TRBJ1-5
D gene: TRBD1
CDR3 protein: CASSGTGGLYSNQPQHF
CDR3 DNA: TGTGCCAGCAGTGGGACAGGGGGGCTTTATAGCAATCAGCCCCAGCATTTT

clone size: NA
V gene: TRBV3-1/TRBV3-2
J gene: TRBJ2-1
D gene: TRBD2
CDR3 protein: CASSAQTSGRAGSAFF
CDR3 DNA: TGTGCCAGCAGCGCCCAGACTAGCGGGAGGGCCGGTAGCGCGTTCTTC

clone size: NA
V gene: TRBV9
J gene: TRBJ1-6
D gene: NA
CDR3 protein: CASNLGGGGSPLHF
CDR3 DNA: TGTGCCAGCAATCTAGGGGGAGGAGGTTCACCCCTCCACTTT

clone size: once
V gene: TRBV7-2
J gene: TRBJ2-3
D gene: NA
CDR3 protein: CASSLAGPSTDTQYF
CDR3 DNA: TGTGCCAGCAGCTTAGCGGGCCCTAGCACAGATACGCAGTATTTT

clone size: NA
V gene: TRBV5-1
J gene: TRBJ1-4
D gene: TRBD1
CDR3 protein: CASSLGTGGTNEKLFF
CDR3 DNA: TGCGCCAGCAGCTTGGGGACAGGGGGGACTAATGAAAAACTGTTTTTT

clone size: NA
V gene: TRBV14
J gene: TRBJ1-4
D gene: NA
CDR3 protein: CASSPPSGTLRTNEKLFF
CDR3 DNA: TGTGCCAGCAGCCCACCTAGCGGGACATTAAGGACGAATGAAAAACTGTTTTTT

clone size: NA
V gene: TRBV12-3/TRBV12-4
J gene: TRBJ2-1
D gene: TRBD1
CDR3 protein: CASLGQADRWLF
CDR3 DNA: TGTGCCAGCCTGGGACAGGCAGACCGGTGGCTCTTC

clone size: NA
V gene: TRBV19
J gene: TRBJ1-1
D gene: NA
CDR3 protein: CASRAGTANEAFF
CDR3 DNA: TGTGCCAGTAGAGCAGGGACCGCGAATGAAGCTTTCTTT

clone size: once
V gene: TRBV7-9
J gene: TRBJ2-1
D gene: NA
CDR3 protein: CASSLVSDEQFF
CDR3 DNA: TGTGCCAGCAGCTTAGTTTCGGATGAGCAGTTCTTC

clone size: few
V gene: TRBV30
J gene: TRBJ2-7
D gene: NA
CDR3 protein: CAWSTGVLSYEQYF
CDR3 DNA: TGTGCCTGGAGTACCGGGGTTCTATCCTACGAGCAGTACTTC

clone size: NA
V gene: TRBV6-1
J gene: TRBJ1-2
D gene: NA
CDR3 protein: CASSDSGGPNYGYTF
CDR3 DNA: TGTGCCAGCAGTGACAGTGGGGGACCTAACTATGGCTACACCTTC

clone size: once
V gene: TRBV27
J gene: TRBJ1-6
D gene: NA
CDR3 protein: CATSGGFNNSPLHF
CDR3 DNA: TGTGCCACCTCCGGCGGGTTTAATAATTCACCCCTCCACTTT

clone size: NA
V gene: TRBV11-2
J gene: TRBJ2-5
D gene: TRBD1
CDR3 protein: CASSTRQGLRQETQYF
CDR3 DNA: TGTGCCAGCAGCACCCGACAGGGGTTGAGACAAGAGACCCAGTACTTC

clone size: NA
V gene: TRBV12-3/TRBV12-4
J gene: TRBJ1-2
D gene: NA
CDR3 protein: CAISWGYGYTF
CDR3 DNA: TGTGCCATCAGTTGGGGCTATGGCTACACCTTC

clone size: NA
V gene: TRBV11-2
J gene: TRBJ2-3
D gene: TRBD2
CDR3 protein: CASSLVGREGQYF
CDR3 DNA: TGTGCCAGCAGCTTAGTTGGGCGGGAGGGGCAGTATTTT

clone size: few
V gene: TRBV27
J gene: TRBJ1-4
D gene: TRBD1
CDR3 protein: CASSRPPGQGKGNEKLFF
CDR3 DNA: TGTGCCAGCAGTCGTCCCCCGGGACAGGGGAAGGGGAATGAAAAACTGTTTTTT

clone size: once
V gene: TRBV7-9
J gene: TRBJ1-1
D gene: NA
CDR3 protein: CASSSSRTEAFF
CDR3 DNA: TGTGCCAGCAGCTCCTCTCGGACTGAAGCTTTCTTT

clone size: NA
V gene: TRBV9
J gene: TRBJ2-3
D gene: TRBD1
CDR3 protein: CASSVRTGGTDTQYF
CDR3 DNA: TGTGCCAGCAGCGTTAGGACAGGGGGTACAGATACGCAGTATTTT

clone size: NA
V gene: TRBV9
J gene: TRBJ1-2
D gene: NA
CDR3 protein: CASSAAFSYGDGYTF
CDR3 DNA: TGTGCCAGCAGCGCAGCCTTTTCGTACGGGGATGGCTACACCTTC

clone size: NA
V gene: TRBV11-2
J gene: TRBJ2-7
D gene: TRBD1
CDR3 protein: CASSSSGQGLEQYF
CDR3 DNA: TGTGCCAGCAGCTCCTCGGGACAGGGACTCGAGCAGTACTTC

clone size: NA
V gene: TRBV4-1
J gene: TRBJ1-6
D gene: NA
CDR3 protein: CASSQENSPLHF
CDR3 DNA: TGCGCCAGCAGCCAAGAGAATTCACCCCTCCACTTT